This passage covers 28 T cell receptor beta chains from one sample sequenced in a study of early T cells in non-severe SARS-CoV-2 infection. A single record per CDR3 protein comes from TCRdb applying MiXCR to the 5' RACE reads. The data contain some 40,000 distinct CDR3 sequences, roughly 6% of them singletons. The sequenced sample was whole blood, obtained at baseline. These receptors all come from an adult who was a healthcare worker with PCR-confirmed SARS-CoV-2 infection or an uninfected control (not recorded which).

At least ten counts were recorded for this clonotype. The chain carries TRBV9 and TRBJ2-1; 8 bases align to TRBD2. The CDR3 has 15 amino acids. Germline V gene data show CDR1 as SGDLS and CDR2 as YYNGEE. The junction had 11 bases not matched to a gene; V was cut back by 7 bases and J by 5 bases. CDR3 region: CASGDPWTSNNEQFF. Written as DNA, the CDR3 is TGTGCCAGCGGTGACCCGTGGACTAGCAACAATGAGCAGTTCTTC.

Ten or more counts support this clonotype. The chain employs TRBV4-1 and TRBJ1-1; D gene uncertain. Germline V gives CDR1 MGHRA, CDR2 YSYEKL. The CDR3 totals 13 residues. Trimming pared 6 bases from V and 1 base from J, leaving 9 bases between. The CDR3 is CASRAGSNTEAFF. The CDR3 DNA is TGCGCCAGCAGGGCAGGTTCGAACACTGAAGCTTTCTTT.

This clonotype was recorded a few times. The V and J genes are TRBV20-1 and TRBJ2-1, with TRBD2 as a possible D gene (6 bases). Germline CDR1 reads DFQATT; CDR2 reads SNEGSKA (reference sequence). The CDR3 runs 11 residues. Trimming left V 3 bases short and J 8 bases short, with 8 bases between. As DNA, the CDR3 is TGCAGTGCTAGTCTAGCGTATGAGCAGTTCTTC. Translated: CSASLAYEQFF.

This clonotype has more than one count but fewer than ten. The rearrangement uses TRBV10-1 and TRBJ2-1; 9 bases are a match to TRBD1. The CDR3 spans 15 residues. The germline CDR1 and CDR2 sequences are WNHNN and SYGVQD (reference sequence). J gave up 3 bases and V 0 bases, and 0 bases lay outside the gene matches. CDR3 residues: CASSESGQGYNEQFF. In DNA, the CDR3 is TGCGCCAGCAGTGAGTCGGGACAGGGCTACAATGAGCAGTTCTTC.

CDR3 residues: CASSLNRLSSTDTQYF. The CDR3 coding sequence is TGTGCCAGCAGCCTAAATCGACTCTCTAGCACAGATACGCAGTATTTT. The V gene is TRBV9, the J gene TRBJ2-3; D remains unclear. The CDR3 loop spans 16 amino acids. Germline CDR1 reads SGDLS; CDR2 reads YYNGEE. Trimming removed 4 bases from V and 0 bases from J, with 15 bases in between.

The chain has TRBV5-5 and TRBJ1-5; 9 positions match TRBD1. This CDR3 has 16 residues. Germline CDR1 reads SGHKS; CDR2 reads YYEKEE (reference sequence). After removal of 4 bases from V and 4 bases from J, the junction contained 9 bases not matched to a gene. DNA of the CDR3: TGTGCCAGCAGCAAAGCTCGGACAGGGGTTAATCAGCCCCAGCATTTT. Amino acid sequence: CASSKARTGVNQPQHF.

In this sample, this clonotype turned up a few times. CDR3 in DNA: TGTGCCAGCAGCTTTCGGGAGGGCCTGGGGTACAATGAGCAGTTCTTC. It specifies CASSFREGLGYNEQFF. The V call is TRBV7-9, the J call TRBJ2-1, with 8 bases matching TRBD2. V shed 3 bases and J 4 bases; nucleotides not matched to a gene: 8. The germline V gene has CDR1 SEHNR and CDR2 FQNEAQ (reference sequence). This CDR3 is 16 amino acids long.

This clonotype has a count of ten or more. V and J are TRBV10-2 and TRBJ1-5; D is unresolved. Between the trimmed V and J ends, which lost 1 base and 2 bases, there was a span of 3 bases. Germline V gene lookup returns CDR1 WSHSY and CDR2 SAAADI. The CDR3 loop spans 13 amino acids. CDR3: CASSEWGNQPQHF. The CDR3 DNA reads TGCGCCAGCAGTGAGTGGGGCAATCAGCCCCAGCATTTT.

This clonotype occurred many times. This chain uses TRBV29-1 with TRBJ2-5; D remains unclear. The CDR3 length is 13 residues. V was pared by 1 base and J by 4 bases, with 10 bases between. Germline lookup yields CDR1 SQVTM and CDR2 ANQGSEA. For the CDR3, the DNA is TGCAGCGTTGAAGTGAGTCCTGGAGAGACCCAGTACTTC. Translated: CSVEVSPGETQYF.

This clonotype appeared many times. The rearrangement links TRBV7-9 to TRBJ1-2, with 9 bases matching TRBD1. V lost 3 bases and J lost 2; bases outside the gene matches: 7. The CDR3 totals 16 residues. Per germline, CDR1 SEHNR and CDR2 FQNEAQ (reference sequence). The CDR3 protein is CASSFPRGQGNYGYTF. Written as DNA, the CDR3 is TGTGCCAGCAGCTTCCCCCGGGGACAGGGAAACTATGGCTACACCTTC. Supplemented by reference TRBV7-9 and TRBJ1-2, the full variable domain reads DTGVSQNPRHKITKRGQNVTFRCDPISEHNRLYWYRQTLGQGPEFLTYFQNEAQLEKSRLLSDRFSAERPKGSFSTLEIQRTEQGDSAMYLCASSFPRGQGNYGYTFGSGTRLTVV.

This clonotype showed up many times. The gene calls are TRBV5-1 and TRBJ2-2; D not certain. This CDR3 is 16 amino acids long. CDR1 is SGHRS and CDR2 is YFSETQ in the germline V gene. V lost 4 bases and J 2 bases, leaving 15 bases between the germline ends. This chain's CDR3 is CASSPRSGVNTGELFF. As DNA, the CDR3 is TGCGCCAGCAGCCCCCGTAGTGGGGTTAACACCGGGGAGCTGTTTTTT.

This clonotype has a count of ten or more. The chain carries TRBV7-9 and TRBJ1-6; 7 nucleotides agree with TRBD1. There are 16 residues in the CDR3. CDR1 and CDR2 (germline): SEHNR, FQNEAQ (reference sequence). V lost 2 bases to trimming and J lost 5 bases; unmatched junction nucleotides: 6. CDR3 coding DNA: TGTGCCAGCAGCTTACGGCAGGGACAGAATAATTCACCCCTCCACTTT. Amino acids: CASSLRQGQNNSPLHF.

V and J are TRBV20-1 and TRBJ1-4; weak D call: TRBD1 (5 bases). The V end lost 6 bases, the J end lost 4 bases, and 15 bases lay between the germline ends. This CDR3 contains 14 residues. Per the germline V gene, CDR1 is DFQATT and CDR2 is SNEGSKA (reference sequence). CDR3 region: CSASGAGINEKLFF. DNA of the CDR3: TGCAGTGCCTCTGGGGCAGGGATTAATGAAAAACTGTTTTTT.

This clonotype was seen many times. V and J are TRBV6-6 and TRBJ2-6; D unresolved. This CDR3 contains 16 residues. Trimming took off 2 bases at V and 0 bases at J, with 8 bases between the two ends. The germline V gene encodes CDR1 MNHNY and CDR2 SVGAGI (reference sequence). CDR3 protein: CASSYDRRSGANVLTF. Here the CDR3 DNA reads TGTGCCAGCAGTTACGATCGCCGCTCTGGGGCCAACGTCCTGACTTTC.

This clonotype was seen ten or more times. This CDR3 reads CASSSPGRANTEAFF. The DNA of the CDR3 is TGTGCCAGCAGTTCCCCGGGACGGGCGAACACTGAAGCTTTCTTT. The chain combines TRBV12-3 or TRBV12-4 with TRBJ1-1, with D perhaps matching TRBD1 (5 bases). CDR3 length: 15 residues. Deletions cut 4 bases from V and 1 base from J, with 13 bases between.

This clonotype has a count of ten or more. This rearrangement joins TRBV5-1 to TRBJ2-3; D might be TRBD2 (6 bases). V lost 4 bases and J lost 11, with 26 bases in between. This CDR3 has 16 amino acids. Germline V gives CDR1 SGHRS, CDR2 YFSETQ. The CDR3 region is CASSPPRDLLLTGQYF. The CDR3 DNA reads as TGCGCCAGCAGCCCTCCTAGGGACTTACTTTTAACGGGGCAGTATTTT.

This clonotype showed up many times. V is TRBV5-6 and J is TRBJ1-4; no firm D call. Germline assignment: CDR1 SGHDT and CDR2 YYEEEE. This CDR3 comprises 12 residues. The ends were cut back, 1 base at V and 6 bases at J, with 4 bases in the middle. CDR3 region: CASSLWDEKLFF. In DNA form, the CDR3 reads TGTGCCAGCAGCTTGTGGGATGAAAAACTGTTTTTT.

The sample holds many counts of this clonotype. The chain recombines TRBV5-1 with TRBJ2-2; maybe TRBD2 (5 bases). Germline V CDR1 and CDR2: SGHRS, YFSETQ. Between the trimmed V and J ends, which lost 4 bases and 3 bases, there was a span of 13 bases. The CDR3 spans 15 residues. For the CDR3, the DNA is TGCGCCAGCAGCGTCACTAGTGTGGACACCGGGGAGCTGTTTTTT. It yields the protein CASSVTSVDTGELFF.

V gene TRBV5-8 combines with J gene TRBJ2-5; no clear D gene. Looked up from germline, CDR1 is SGHTS and CDR2 is YDEGEE. The CDR3 length is 16 residues. V shed 0 bases and J shed 5 bases, with 17 bases lying between them. In nucleotides, the CDR3 is TGTGCCAGCAGCTTGGGGAGAGCCAGGTCCTTGGAGACCCAGTACTTC. Protein: CASSLGRARSLETQYF.

This clonotype was seen at least ten times. V is TRBV5-1 and J is TRBJ2-2; 11 positions match TRBD2. The CDR3 spans 14 residues. CDR1 and CDR2 from the germline V gene are SGHRS and YFSETQ. The V and J ends lost 2 bases and 10 bases, in that order; junction bases with no gene match: 4. The CDR3, as DNA: TGCGCCAGCAGCTTCACTAGCGGGAGTCAGGAGCTGTTTTTT. Encoded protein: CASSFTSGSQELFF. The full variable domain, in which reference TRBV5-1 and TRBJ2-2 provide the parts outside the CDR3, is KAGVTQTPRYLIKTRGQQVTLSCSPISGHRSVSWYQQTPGQGLQFLFEYFSETQRNKGNFPGRFSGRQFSNSRSEMNVSTLELGDSALYLCASSFTSGSQELFFGEGSRLTVL.

This clonotype was observed at least ten times. This chain joins TRBV7-2 and TRBJ2-4; D possibly corresponds to TRBD2 (6 bases). The CDR3 contains 19 residues. The germline V gene encodes CDR1 SGHTA and CDR2 FQGNSA. Trimming took off 1 base at V and 1 base at J, with 20 bases between the two ends. DNA of the CDR3: TGTGCCAGCAGCTTAGTACCTCCCTGGGACTGGGCGGCCAAAAACATTCAGTACTTC. Amino acids: CASSLVPPWDWAAKNIQYF.

This chain links TRBV27 with TRBJ2-2; D not resolved. The V end lost 3 bases, the J end lost 3 bases, and 2 bases lay between the germline ends. The CDR3 runs to 12 residues. Germline V gene sequence: CDR1 MNHEY, CDR2 SMNVEV (reference sequence). CDR3 protein: CASSFYTGELFF. DNA for the CDR3: TGTGCCAGCAGTTTTTACACCGGGGAGCTGTTTTTT.

Ten or more counts support this clonotype. The chain couples TRBV6-1 to TRBJ2-1; D not certain. The CDR3 has 11 amino acids. Germline assignment: CDR1 MNHNS and CDR2 SASEGT. V shed 7 bases and J shed 5 bases, with 6 bases lying between them. CDR3 protein: CASTINNEQFF. For the CDR3, the DNA is TGTGCCAGCACCATAAACAATGAGCAGTTCTTC.

The V and J genes are TRBV10-3 and TRBJ2-7; tentatively, D is TRBD2 (6 bases). The CDR3 is 14 amino acids. Trimming stripped 0 bases from V and 3 bases from J, with 9 bases between. The germline V gene has CDR1 ENHRY and CDR2 SYGVKD. CDR3 coding DNA: TGTGCCATCAGTGAGTCGGGAGGCGTCTACGAGCAGTACTTC. Its protein is CAISESGGVYEQYF.

This clonotype has ten or more counts. The CDR3 DNA reads as TGTGCCAGCAGCCCAGCGGGAGGAGGTTACGAGCAGTACTTC. Amino acid sequence: CASSPAGGGYEQYF. The V call is TRBV14, the J call TRBJ2-7; TRBD2 matches at 9 bases. The junction had 5 bases not matched to a gene; V was cut back by 4 bases and J by 4 bases. Germline assignment: CDR1 SGHDN and CDR2 FVKESK. The CDR3 loop spans 14 amino acids.

Ten or more counts support this clonotype. This chain uses TRBV11-2 with TRBJ2-4, with no clear D. Trimming cost V 2 bases and J 5 bases, with 13 bases left between them. Looked up from germline, CDR1 is SGHAT and CDR2 is FQNNGV. This CDR3 region has 15 residues. The CDR3: CASSLRSAMENIQYF. The CDR3 DNA reads TGTGCCAGCAGCTTAAGGTCCGCGATGGAAAACATTCAGTACTTC.

This clonotype was counted between two and nine times. The chain employs TRBV13 and TRBJ2-7, with D unclear. From germline, CDR1 is PRHDT and CDR2 FYEKMQ (reference sequence). The CDR3 runs to 14 residues. V lost 1 base and J 2 bases, leaving 9 bases between the germline ends. Written as DNA, the CDR3 is TGTGCCAGCAGCTTAGTGCCCGACACCTACGAGCAGTACTTC. The encoded protein is CASSLVPDTYEQYF.

This clonotype was recorded at least ten times. This chain uses TRBV7-9 with TRBJ1-3, with 7 bases lining up with TRBD1. CDR3 length: 15 amino acids. In germline, CDR1 is SEHNR, CDR2 FQNEAQ (reference sequence). V lost 3 bases to trimming and J lost 1 base; unmatched junction nucleotides: 3. CDR3 in DNA: TGTGCCAGCAGCTTCCAGGGGGAATCTGGAAACACCATATATTTT. Amino acid sequence: CASSFQGESGNTIYF.